These T cell receptor beta chains were read from a single sample in a study of OX40 agonist ivuxolimab in advanced cancers. Sequencing used immunoSEQ multiplex PCR; TCRdb keeps in-frame clones, though not all of them. The sample holds some 41,000 clones, approximately 85% seen once. The sequencing used CD4+ or CD8+ T cells sorted from blood, collected in a trial of the OX40 agonist ivuxolimab. All receptors come from an adult with an advanced solid tumor such as melanoma, head and neck, liver or kidney cancer. Both conserved end residues are part of each CDR3.

>TRBJ2-7|TRBV29-1
CSVPLAGSYEQYF
>TRBJ1-4|TRBV5-8
CASSLAGARDDEKLFF
>TRBJ2-7|TRBV9
CASSGPQNEQYF
>TRBJ1-2|TRBV29-1
CSVAGSYGYTF
>TRBJ2-1|TRBV28
CASTTGTSGFNEQFF
>NA|TRBV4-1
CASSQVTGSLYEQYF
>TRBJ2-7|TRBV7-7
CASSLAASHTYEQYF
>TRBJ2-4|TRBV11-2
CASSLEGAGNIQYF
>TRBJ2-1|TRBV4-2
CASSQDWDEQFF
>TRBJ2-5|TRBV13
CASSSTRGLTQYF
>TRBJ2-7|TRBV6-5
CASRDRHYEQYF